This T cell receptor (beta chain) was captured by sequencing in a study of a mutant IDH1 vaccine in newly diagnosed glioma. Study-level background: Prior therapy was radiotherapy, temozolomide, or both; most received both.

As concerns this clone: The antigen is undetermined.

Trimming at V came to 1 base and at J to 4 bases, leaving 2 bases not matched to a gene. CDR1 and CDR2 (germline): GTSNPN, SVGIG (reference sequence). This CDR3 region has 14 residues. The repertoire was sequenced with immunoSEQ multiplex PCR; TCRdb's copy has only in-frame clones and lacks some. This table holds tens of thousands of clones, around 80% found once. Time point given: week 23, last vaccination. Vaccination used 300 ug of mutant IDH1 20-mer peptide per dose, with topical imiquimod. Study findings and constraints: Pseudoprogression apparently tracked independently of changes in top peripheral T cell clonotypes.

The J gene is TRBJ1-5, the V gene TRBV30; the match to TRBD1 covers 9 bases. This TCR derives from a woman aged 40 to 50 with glioma. Some clones in this sample may be carry-over from other donors' samples. Sequenced material: PBMCs, taken from a glioma patient whose treatment included an IDH1 peptide vaccine. The CDR3 nucleotides are TGTGCCTGGAGTGGGGACAGGGAAAATCAGCCCCAGCATTTT. Protein: CAWSGDRENQPQHF.